The 25 T cell receptor beta chains given below trace back to one sample, sequenced in a study of B cell selection in AIRE deficiency (dated by TCRdb to between 2018 and 2020). Regulatory T cells were sorted as CD4+CD25hiCD127low/negative cells. Receptor amplification or capture employed the immunoSEQ multiplex PCR assay. TCRdb obtained this table from immuneACCESS and retained in-frame rearrangements with V and J assigned. These tables miss some clones; where compared with another copy, unresolved V genes account for less than half of the shortfall, and the remainder is unexplained. The sample table shows about 21,000 clones, and 94% are seen once. The biggest ten clones account for 2% of the sample. Sequenced: Tregs sorted from PBMCs. The origin of the receptors is a human donor with AIRE deficiency.

The rearrangement joins TRBV19 to TRBJ1-5; TRBD1 might be the D (6 bases). The CDR3 is made up of 18 amino acids. Germline values: CDR1 LNHDA, CDR2 SQIVND (reference sequence). V lost 3 bases and J 2 bases, leaving 20 bases between the germline ends. The CDR3 region is CASSIPPGVVRRNQPQHF. In DNA form, the CDR3 reads TGTGCCAGTAGTATTCCGCCAGGGGTGGTCCGTCGCAATCAGCCCCAGCATTTT.

This clone was observed once. The CDR3 coding sequence is TGTGCCAGTAGTAATCGGGGGACAGGGGGCTTGAACGAGCAGTACTTC. Translating it yields CASSNRGTGGLNEQYF. The chain employs TRBV19 and TRBJ2-7; 12 bases align to TRBD1. Germline V gene data show CDR1 as LNHDA and CDR2 as SQIVND (reference sequence). V lost 4 bases to trimming and J lost 5 bases; unmatched junction nucleotides: 9. The CDR3 spans 16 residues.

The V call is TRBV19, the J call TRBJ1-2; D is possibly TRBD1 (6 bases). The V end lost 0 bases, the J end lost 7 bases, and 21 bases lay between the germline ends. CDR3 length equals 17 residues. Germline CDR1 reads LNHDA; CDR2 reads SQIVND (reference sequence). This chain's CDR3 is CASSIDLVLTGLRGYTF. For the CDR3, the DNA is TGTGCCAGTAGTATAGATCTCGTCCTTACAGGGTTACGTGGCTACACCTTC.

The V and J genes are TRBV7-9 and TRBJ2-4, with D hard to call. The CDR3 spans 14 residues. V was clipped by 1 base and J by 0 bases, with 4 bases between them. Germline values: CDR1 SEHNR, CDR2 FQNEAQ (reference sequence). Written as DNA, the CDR3 is TGTGCCAGCAGCTTAGGACTAGCCAAAAACATTCAGTACTTC. Protein sequence: CASSLGLAKNIQYF.

The chain recombines TRBV6-6 with TRBJ2-2; D remains ambiguous. V shed 2 bases and J shed 5 bases, with 15 bases lying between them. The length of the CDR3 is 16 residues. Germline V CDR1 and CDR2: MNHNY, SVGAGI (reference sequence). In DNA form, the CDR3 reads TGTGCCAGCAGTTACCCTAAAAAAACAGAAACCGGGGAGCTGTTTTTT. It translates to CASSYPKKTETGELFF.

The CDR3 loop reads CASSPGLRGSYGYTF. The CDR3 DNA follows: TGTGCCAGCAGCCCAGGCTTACGGGGTAGCTATGGCTACACCTTC. V usage is TRBV6-6 and J usage is TRBJ1-2; D remains ambiguous. Looked up from germline, CDR1 is MNHNY and CDR2 is SVGAGI (reference sequence). The CDR3 is 15 amino acids. V lost 6 bases, J lost 4 bases, and 18 bases lay in between.

CDR3 sequence reads: CASSFVPRLAGAETQYF. In DNA form, the CDR3 reads TGTGCCAGCAGCTTTGTTCCGAGACTAGCGGGAGCAGAGACCCAGTACTTC. The chain uses TRBV11-3 and TRBJ2-5; 12 positions match TRBD2. The V and J ends lost 3 bases and 4 bases, in that order; junction bases with no gene match: 9. Per germline, CDR1 SGHNT and CDR2 YENEEA. This CDR3 is built from 17 residues.

V usage is TRBV4-2 and J usage is TRBJ1-6; D ambiguous. Germline lookup yields CDR1 LGHNA and CDR2 YNFKEQ. The CDR3 length is 15 residues. The V end was cut by 4 bases, the J end by 4 bases, with 11 bases between. CDR3 coding DNA: TGTGCCAGCAGCCCCGCTTCGGGGTATAATTCACCCCTCCACTTT. Translated: CASSPASGYNSPLHF.

This clone counts as medium-sized. The rearrangement links TRBV11-2 to TRBJ2-5; D call uncertain. V was shortened by 4 bases and J by 4 bases, with 13 bases between the two germline ends. The CDR3 contains 14 residues. Germline V gene sequence: CDR1 SGHAT, CDR2 FQNNGV. CDR3 in DNA: TGTGCCAGCAGCTCGTACGGGCTGCCAGAGACCCAGTACTTC. Translated, it gives CASSSYGLPETQYF.

V usage is TRBV18 and J usage is TRBJ1-1, with 8 bases that match TRBD1. Germline assignment: CDR1 KGHSH and CDR2 LQKENI. The length of the CDR3 is 14 residues. J was trimmed by 2 bases and V by 6 bases; bases with no gene match: 5. CDR3 DNA: TGTGCCAGCTCCATGACAGGGGCAAACACTGAAGCTTTCTTT. Translated: CASSMTGANTEAFF.

The sample holds one count of this clone. The CDR3 is CAWSPQLAGGYEQFF. The CDR3 region has the DNA TGTGCCTGGAGTCCACAACTAGCGGGAGGTTATGAGCAGTTCTTC. The chain links TRBV30 to TRBJ2-1; 12 bases are shared with TRBD2. Germline values: CDR1 GTSNPN, CDR2 SVGIG (reference sequence). There are 15 residues in the CDR3. V shed 2 bases and J 8 bases; nucleotides not matched to a gene: 7.

V is TRBV10-3 and J is TRBJ2-1; no firm D call. The germline V gene has CDR1 ENHRY and CDR2 SYGVKD. The CDR3 is made up of 15 amino acids. V was pared by 0 bases and J by 2 bases, with 8 bases between. CDR3 sequence: CAISESDVTYNEQFF. The CDR3 region has the DNA TGTGCCATCAGTGAGTCGGACGTTACCTACAATGAGCAGTTCTTC.

The chain combines TRBV7-9 with TRBJ1-1; D gene unclear. CDR1 SEHNR and CDR2 FQNEAQ come from the germline V gene (reference sequence). Trimming stripped 5 bases from V and 2 bases from J, with 18 bases between. This CDR3 contains 16 residues. This CDR3 reads CASSSLAGAGNTEAFF. The CDR3 nucleotides are TGTGCCAGCAGCAGCTTGGCCGGCGCGGGTAACACTGAAGCTTTCTTT.

The rearrangement uses TRBV5-1 and TRBJ2-7; D gene unclear. Per germline, CDR1 SGHRS and CDR2 YFSETQ. The CDR3 loop spans 14 amino acids. V lost 4 bases and J 0 bases, leaving 11 bases between the germline ends. The DNA for the CDR3 is TGCGCCAGCAGCCAAGCCGCCCTCTCCTACGAGCAGTACTTC. Translated: CASSQAALSYEQYF. Variable domain in full (rest from reference TRBV5-1 and TRBJ2-7): KAGVTQTPRYLIKTRGQQVTLSCSPISGHRSVSWYQQTPGQGLQFLFEYFSETQRNKGNFPGRFSGRQFSNSRSEMNVSTLELGDSALYLCASSQAALSYEQYFGPGTRLTVT.

The V call is TRBV11-2, the J call TRBJ2-7; TRBD1 matches at 9 bases. The CDR3 runs 14 residues. The V gene's germline CDR1 is SGHAT and CDR2 FQNNGV. The V and J ends lost 5 bases and 2 bases, in that order; junction bases with no gene match: 4. CDR3 residues: CASSDRDRAYEQYF. In DNA, the CDR3 is TGTGCCAGCAGCGACCGGGACAGGGCCTACGAGCAGTACTTC.

This chain joins TRBV18 and TRBJ2-1; D uncertain. Germline assignment: CDR1 KGHSH and CDR2 LQKENI. CDR3 length: 17 residues. Deletions cut 6 bases from V and 4 bases from J, with 22 bases between. This CDR3 is CASSPRMAKLDYNEQFF. The CDR3 DNA reads TGTGCCAGCTCCCCGAGAATGGCCAAGCTGGATTACAATGAGCAGTTCTTC. The full variable domain, rest sourced from reference TRBV18 and TRBJ2-1, is NAGVMQNPRHLVRRRGQEARLRCSPMKGHSHVYWYRQLPEEGLKFMVYLQKENIIDESGMPKERFSAEFPKEGPSILRIQQVVRGDSAAYFCASSPRMAKLDYNEQFFGPGTRLTVL.

DNA of the CDR3: TGTGCCAGCAGAGCAAGAGTTTCCTACGAGCAGTACTTC. Protein: CASRARVSYEQYF. V gene TRBV6-6 combines with J gene TRBJ2-7; D gene uncertain. The germline gives CDR1 MNHNY, CDR2 SVGAGI (reference sequence). The V and J ends lost 6 bases and 1 base respectively, with 10 bases between them. The CDR3 runs 13 residues.

The V call is TRBV28, the J call TRBJ2-3, with D perhaps TRBD1 or TRBD2 (5 bases each). The CDR3 totals 14 residues. V was shortened by 11 bases and J by 1 base, with 16 bases between the two germline ends. Per the germline V gene, CDR1 is MDHEN and CDR2 is SYDVKM. CDR3 bases: TGTGCCGGAGGAGACAGCTCGGGCACAGATACGCAGTATTTT. This translates into CAGGDSSGTDTQYF. Complete variable domain (other parts from reference TRBV28 and TRBJ2-3): DVKVTQSSRYLVKRTGEKVFLECVQDMDHENMFWYRQDPGLGLRLIYFSYDVKMKEKGDIPEGYSVSREKKERFSLILESASTNQTSMYLCAGGDSSGTDTQYFGPGTRLTVL.

In this sample, this clone is medium-sized. The chain employs TRBV19 and TRBJ1-6; D is perhaps TRBD1 (6 bases). The germline CDR1 and CDR2 sequences are LNHDA and SQIVND (reference sequence). The CDR3 runs 14 residues. V lost 4 bases to trimming and J lost 10 bases, with 14 bases between them. CDR3 amino acids: CASSTRQDRSPLHF. CDR3 sequence (DNA): TGTGCCAGTAGTACCCGACAGGATCGCTCACCCCTCCACTTT.

The V call is TRBV30, the J call TRBJ2-1, with 11 bases matching TRBD2. CDR1 is GTSNPN and CDR2 is SVGIG in the germline V gene (reference sequence). V shed 2 bases and J 4 bases; nucleotides not matched to a gene: 7. This CDR3 has 16 residues. In DNA form, the CDR3 reads TGTGCCTGGAGTATACCCGGGACTAGCGGTTACAATGAGCAGTTCTTC. Its protein is CAWSIPGTSGYNEQFF.

V gene TRBV2 combines with J gene TRBJ1-1, with D possibly matching TRBD1 (6 bases). Trimming took off 4 bases at V and 3 bases at J, with 12 bases between the two ends. CDR3 length: 14 amino acids. Germline V gene lookup returns CDR1 SNHLY and CDR2 FYNNEI. CDR3 in DNA: TGTGCCAGCAGTGGGCAGGGGAGGGACACTGAAGCTTTCTTT. It is translated as CASSGQGRDTEAFF.

The rearrangement links TRBV5-4 to TRBJ2-2; 10 bases agree with TRBD2. This CDR3 comprises 16 residues. From germline, CDR1 is SGHNT and CDR2 YYREEE (reference sequence). V trimming: 0 bases; J trimming: 8 bases; junction bases outside the gene matches: 7. CDR3 sequence reads: CASSLVSSGSGGELFF. In nucleotides, the CDR3 is TGTGCCAGCAGCTTGGTGTCTAGCGGGAGTGGGGGGGAGCTGTTTTTT. Variable domain in full (rest from reference TRBV5-4 and TRBJ2-2): ETGVTQSPTHLIKTRGQQVTLRCSSQSGHNTVSWYQQALGQGPQFIFQYYREEENGRGNFPPRFSGLQFPNYSSELNVNALELDDSALYLCASSLVSSGSGGELFFGEGSRLTVL.

The rearrangement links TRBV5-1 to TRBJ2-7; the match to TRBD1 covers 11 bases. CDR1 is SGHRS and CDR2 is YFSETQ in the germline V gene. The CDR3 consists of 13 residues. Trimming at V came to 3 bases and at J to 6 bases, leaving 2 bases not matched to a gene. The DNA of the CDR3 is TGCGCCAGCAGCTGGGACAGGGGGAGCGAGCAGTACTTC. It specifies CASSWDRGSEQYF.

The V gene is TRBV27, the J gene TRBJ2-3; 8 nucleotides line up with TRBD2. The junction had 10 bases not matched to a gene; V was cut back by 3 bases and J by 5 bases. The CDR3 contains 16 residues. Germline V gives CDR1 MNHEY, CDR2 SMNVEV (reference sequence). The CDR3 nucleotides are TGTGCCAGCAGTTTGATAATAGCGGGATTGGTAGATACGCAGTATTTT. This gives the protein CASSLIIAGLVDTQYF.

The rearrangement joins TRBV11-3 to TRBJ2-5; TRBD1 matches at 8 bases. The germline V gene encodes CDR1 SGHNT and CDR2 YENEEA. J lost 5 bases, V lost 10 bases, and 9 bases had no gene match. The CDR3 sequence is 13 residues long. Written as DNA, the CDR3 is TGTGCCACCCAGTCAGGGGGCGGGGAGACCCAGTACTTC. Its translation: CATQSGGGETQYF.